These 17 T cell receptor beta chains share one sample of origin, sequenced in a study of identical twins listed by TCRdb under 2016. Library creation used 5' RACE. TCRdb shows the sequencer as Illumina HiSeq 2000. TCRdb trimmed public reads at Q25 via fastp, called clones via MiXCR and kept in-frame beta chains. Each entry merges the rows of one CDR3 protein and shows their most common DNA and genes. This sample gives 1.5 million to 2 million distinct CDR3 sequences in total; around 29% of them show up just once. Of the sample, about 0.3% is held by the ten largest clones. Sequenced input: cord blood. The receptors here all came from a newborn girl in good health.

J is TRBJ2-1 and V is TRBV7-9, with unresolved D. V dropped 7 bases and J dropped 9 bases, with 10 bases sitting between them. The CDR3 has 11 residues. Germline V gene sequence: CDR1 SEHNR, CDR2 FQNEAQ (reference sequence). CDR3 nucleotides: TGTGCCAGCACCGACATCGGTGAGCAGTTCTTC. As protein: CASTDIGEQFF. Full variable domain (rest looked up from reference TRBV7-9 and TRBJ2-1): DTGVSQNPRHKITKRGQNVTFRCDPISEHNRLYWYRQTLGQGPEFLTYFQNEAQLEKSRLLSDRFSAERPKGSFSTLEIQRTEQGDSAMYLCASTDIGEQFFGPGTRLTVL.

This clonotype turned up a few times. The chain recombines TRBV14 with TRBJ1-1; tentatively, D is TRBD1 (5 bases). V was shortened by 1 base and J by 5 bases, with 14 bases between the two germline ends. The CDR3 totals 15 residues. Germline V gene data show CDR1 as SGHDN and CDR2 as FVKESK. This CDR3 is CASSQVDRGKTEAFF. The CDR3 DNA follows: TGTGCCAGCAGCCAAGTTGACAGAGGAAAGACTGAAGCTTTCTTT.

The chain has TRBV20-1 and TRBJ1-6; a weak D match, TRBD1 (6 bases). The CDR3 consists of 16 residues. V lost 5 bases to trimming and J lost 2 bases, with 16 bases between them. CDR1 and CDR2 (germline): DFQATT, SNEGSKA (reference sequence). The CDR3 spells CSAAGKTGTYNSPLHF. In DNA, the CDR3 is TGCAGTGCTGCGGGCAAAACAGGGACCTATAATTCACCCCTCCACTTT.

This sequence joins TRBV30 and TRBJ1-1, with D possibly matching TRBD1 (6 bases). V was pared by 1 base and J by 5 bases, with 8 bases between. From germline, CDR1 is GTSNPN and CDR2 SVGIG (reference sequence). This CDR3 has 12 amino acids. The chain's CDR3 is CAWSDQGTEAFF. CDR3 nucleotide sequence: TGTGCCTGGAGTGATCAGGGGACTGAAGCTTTCTTT.

The table lists this clonotype with a count of one. The chain uses TRBV20-1 and TRBJ2-7; 11 bases fit TRBD2. The CDR3 runs 15 residues. Germline trimming cut 2 bases from V and 7 bases from J; bases unmatched to any gene: 10. Germline lookup yields CDR1 DFQATT and CDR2 SNEGSKA (reference sequence). CDR3 in DNA: TGCAGTGCTAGAAATGGACTAGCGGGTAAAAATGAGCAGTACTTC. Its translation is CSARNGLAGKNEQYF.

The V and J genes are TRBV7-2 and TRBJ2-7; 9 nucleotides match TRBD2. Per the germline V gene, CDR1 is SGHTA and CDR2 is FQGNSA. With V trimmed by 1 base and J by 7 bases, 14 bases remained unmatched. This CDR3 contains 17 residues. In nucleotides, the CDR3 is TGTGCCAGCAGCTTAGTGGGACTAGCATGGGAGGACAATGAGCAGTACTTC. As protein: CASSLVGLAWEDNEQYF.

This clonotype was detected ten times or more. This sequence joins TRBV2 and TRBJ1-1, with 8 nucleotides matching TRBD1. The CDR3 contains 14 residues. CDR1 SNHLY and CDR2 FYNNEI come from the germline V gene. Trimming took 6 bases from V and 0 from J; bases not matched to a gene: 3. DNA for the CDR3: TGTGCCAGCAGCGGACAGGGCATGAACACTGAAGCTTTCTTT. The encoded protein is CASSGQGMNTEAFF.

This clonotype was seen ten or more times. The chain has TRBV3-1 and TRBJ2-4, with TRBD2 identical over 11 bases. The CDR3 sequence is 17 residues long. Trimming at V came to 1 base and at J to 1 base, leaving 3 bases not matched to a gene. From germline, CDR1 is LGHDT and CDR2 YNNKEL (reference sequence). Here the CDR3 reads CASSQAGLADAKNIQYF. In DNA, the CDR3 is TGTGCCAGCAGCCAAGCGGGACTAGCGGACGCCAAAAACATTCAGTACTTC.

DNA of the CDR3: TGCAGTGCTAGAGCCCCCCCCCGGGGACTAGCAGGCGATGAGCAGTTCTTC. Protein sequence: CSARAPPRGLAGDEQFF. This chain uses TRBV20-1 with TRBJ2-1; 9 nucleotides match TRBD2. Germline-derived CDR1 and CDR2 are DFQATT and SNEGSKA (reference sequence). The CDR3 spans 17 residues. The V segment lost 1 base and the J segment 8 bases; nucleotides outside the gene matches: 15.

This clonotype was observed a few times. The V gene is TRBV28, the J gene TRBJ2-1, with D perhaps being TRBD1 or TRBD2 (5 bases each). This CDR3 contains 14 residues. The V gene lost 6 bases and the J gene lost 7 bases, with 16 bases spanning the gap. CDR1 is MDHEN, CDR2 SYDVKM, per germline. CDR3 DNA sequence: TGTGCCAGCAGCTGGGACCACCTGGGGAATGAGCAGTTCTTC. This translates into CASSWDHLGNEQFF.

A few counts support this clonotype. The chain joins TRBV12-3 or TRBV12-4 to TRBJ1-5; D perhaps matches TRBD1 (6 bases). This CDR3 has 16 amino acids. Between the trimmed V and J ends, which lost 4 bases and 1 base, there was a span of 14 bases. The CDR3 DNA reads TGTGCCAGCAGTTCACGAAACACAGGGAGCAATCAGCCCCAGCATTTT. Protein product: CASSSRNTGSNQPQHF.

The chain carries TRBV4-1 and TRBJ1-4; D is ambiguous. The CDR3 length is 16 residues. Trimming removed 0 bases at V and 12 bases at J, with 20 bases between. CDR1 and CDR2 (germline): MGHRA, YSYEKL. CDR3 sequence (DNA): TGCGCCAGCAGCCAAGAACCCCGTCGTAAGGCAGAACAACTGTTTTTT. Protein sequence: CASSQEPRRKAEQLFF.

This chain joins TRBV6-5 and TRBJ1-5; 8 bases align to TRBD1. V shed 2 bases and J 11 bases; nucleotides not matched to a gene: 5. CDR1 and CDR2 from the germline V gene are MNHEY and SVGAGI. The CDR3 consists of 13 residues. The CDR3 DNA sequence: TGTGCCAGCAGTTACCGACAGGGGCTGGCCCAGCATTTT. Amino acids: CASSYRQGLAQHF.

This sequence joins TRBV6-6 and TRBJ2-3; D perhaps matches TRBD2 (5 bases). Trimming shortened V by 6 bases and J by 3 bases, and 16 bases separated the two germline ends. This CDR3 has 15 residues. The germline V gene has CDR1 MNHNY and CDR2 SVGAGI (reference sequence). CDR3 sequence: CASRGILDFTDTQYF. The DNA of the CDR3 is TGTGCCAGCAGGGGGATACTAGACTTTACAGATACGCAGTATTTT.

The chain is built from TRBV6-6 and TRBJ1-1; 9 bases match TRBD1. Germline V gives CDR1 MNHNY, CDR2 SVGAGI (reference sequence). CDR3 length: 15 residues. V dropped 6 bases and J dropped 4; count of bases not matched to a gene: 9. The CDR3 nucleotides are TGTGCCAGCAGCCCCGGGACAGGGTTGAGCACTGAAGCTTTCTTT. Its protein product is CASSPGTGLSTEAFF.

The V and J genes are TRBV5-1 and TRBJ1-1; D not resolved. The CDR3 spans 13 residues. Trimming stripped 0 bases from V and 6 bases from J, with 9 bases between. Germline CDR1 is SGHRS and CDR2 is YFSETQ. CDR3 region: CASSLGPGPEAFF. In nucleotides, the CDR3 is TGCGCCAGCAGCTTGGGGCCAGGCCCTGAAGCTTTCTTT.

The rearrangement uses TRBV18 and TRBJ2-1; 10 nucleotides line up with TRBD2. Per the germline V gene, CDR1 is KGHSH and CDR2 is LQKENI. V lost 2 bases and J lost 8; bases outside the gene matches: 6. The CDR3 extends over 15 amino acids. DNA of the CDR3: TGTGCCAGCTCACCAAGGCTAGCGGGAGAAGATGAGCAGTTCTTC. Amino acids: CASSPRLAGEDEQFF.